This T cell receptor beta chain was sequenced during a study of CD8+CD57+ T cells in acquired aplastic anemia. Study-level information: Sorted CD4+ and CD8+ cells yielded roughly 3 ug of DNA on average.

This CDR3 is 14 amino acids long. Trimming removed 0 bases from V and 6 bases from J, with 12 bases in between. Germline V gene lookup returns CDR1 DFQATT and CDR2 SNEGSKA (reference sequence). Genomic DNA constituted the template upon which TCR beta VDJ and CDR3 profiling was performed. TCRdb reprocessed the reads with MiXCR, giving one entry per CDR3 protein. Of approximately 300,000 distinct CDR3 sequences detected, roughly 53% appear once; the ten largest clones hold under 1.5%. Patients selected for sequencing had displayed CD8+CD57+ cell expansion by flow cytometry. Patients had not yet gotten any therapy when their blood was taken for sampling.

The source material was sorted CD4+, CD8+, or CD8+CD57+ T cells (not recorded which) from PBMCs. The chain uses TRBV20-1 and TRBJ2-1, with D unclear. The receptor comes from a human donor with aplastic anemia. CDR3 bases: TGCAGTGCTAGAGATGGGGTGGGTGTCAATGAGCAGTTCTTC. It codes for CSARDGVGVNEQFF.